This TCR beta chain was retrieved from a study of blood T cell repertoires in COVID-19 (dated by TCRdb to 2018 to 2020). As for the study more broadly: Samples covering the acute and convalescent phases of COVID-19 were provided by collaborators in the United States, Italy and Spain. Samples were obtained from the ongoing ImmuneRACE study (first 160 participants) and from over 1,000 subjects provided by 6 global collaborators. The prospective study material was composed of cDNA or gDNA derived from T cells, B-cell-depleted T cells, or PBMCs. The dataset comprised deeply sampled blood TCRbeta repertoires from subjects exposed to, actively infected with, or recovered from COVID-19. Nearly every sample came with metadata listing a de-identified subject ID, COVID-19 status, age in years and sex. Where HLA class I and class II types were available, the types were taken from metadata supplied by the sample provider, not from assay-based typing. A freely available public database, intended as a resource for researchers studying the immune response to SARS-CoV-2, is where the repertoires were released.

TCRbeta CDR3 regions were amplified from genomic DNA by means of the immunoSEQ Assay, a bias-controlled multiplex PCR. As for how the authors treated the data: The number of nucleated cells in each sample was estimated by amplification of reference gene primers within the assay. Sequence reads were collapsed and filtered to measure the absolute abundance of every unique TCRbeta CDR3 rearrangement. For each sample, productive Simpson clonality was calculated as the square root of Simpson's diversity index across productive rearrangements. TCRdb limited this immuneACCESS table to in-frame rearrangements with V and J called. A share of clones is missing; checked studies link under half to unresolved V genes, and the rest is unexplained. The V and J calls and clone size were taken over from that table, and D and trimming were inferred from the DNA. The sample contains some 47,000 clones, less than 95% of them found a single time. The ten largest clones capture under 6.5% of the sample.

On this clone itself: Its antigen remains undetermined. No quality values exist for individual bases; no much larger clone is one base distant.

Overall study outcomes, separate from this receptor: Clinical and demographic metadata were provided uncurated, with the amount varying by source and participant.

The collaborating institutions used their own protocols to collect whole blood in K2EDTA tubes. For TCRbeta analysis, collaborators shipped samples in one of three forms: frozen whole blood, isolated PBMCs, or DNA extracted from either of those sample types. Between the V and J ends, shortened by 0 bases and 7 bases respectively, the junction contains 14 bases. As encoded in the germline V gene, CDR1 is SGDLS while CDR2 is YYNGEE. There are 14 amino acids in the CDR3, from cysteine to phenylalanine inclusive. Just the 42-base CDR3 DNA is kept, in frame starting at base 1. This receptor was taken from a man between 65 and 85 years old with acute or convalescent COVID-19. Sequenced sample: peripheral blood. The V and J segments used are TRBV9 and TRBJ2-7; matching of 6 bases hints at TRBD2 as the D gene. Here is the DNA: TGTGCCAGCAGCGTAGGGAGGTCGGGGGAAGAGCAGTACTTC. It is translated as CASSVGRSGEEQYF.